This T cell receptor beta chain stems from a study of T-cell reconstitution after alpha-beta-depleted transplantation in children. Study observations and caveats: In patients about two months after transplant, alpha-beta T cells reportedly arose from several hundred expanded graft clones. Newly generated T cells supplied most T-cell counts and diversity one year post-transplant. The study traced high day-60 TCRbeta diversity in some patients to surviving recipient T cells and thymic progenitors.

In the case of this clonotype: As yet, its antigen is unknown.

The library targeted TCRbeta and was prepared with unique molecular identifiers. TCRdb used MiXCR to reprocess the PCR reads, holding one entry per CDR3 protein. The repertoire holds around 76,000 distinct CDR3 sequences, with around a sixth as singletons. CDR1 and CDR2 from the germline V gene are SGHDT and YYEEEE. The CDR3 runs to 15 residues. V was clipped by 1 base and J by 7 bases, with 15 bases between them. The sample here was PBMCs, mostly from graft donor cells, taken 360 days after TCRalphabeta/CD19-depleted stem cell transplant. The chain has TRBV5-6 and TRBJ1-5; D gene ambiguous. This clonotype was sampled from a male patient under 10 years old who had a stem cell transplant for acute lymphoblastic leukemia, so the T cells may come from the graft donor. CDR3 in DNA: TGTGCCAGCAGCTTGAGTCCCGTGCAGAAACAGCCCCAGCATTTT. It yields the protein CASSLSPVQKQPQHF. Filled out from reference TRBV5-6 and TRBJ1-5, the complete variable domain reads DAGVTQSPTHLIKTRGQQVTLRCSPKSGHDTVSWYQQALGQGPQFIFQYYEEEERQRGNFPDRFSGHQFPNYSSELNVNALLLGDSALYLCASSLSPVQKQPQHFGDGTRLSIL.